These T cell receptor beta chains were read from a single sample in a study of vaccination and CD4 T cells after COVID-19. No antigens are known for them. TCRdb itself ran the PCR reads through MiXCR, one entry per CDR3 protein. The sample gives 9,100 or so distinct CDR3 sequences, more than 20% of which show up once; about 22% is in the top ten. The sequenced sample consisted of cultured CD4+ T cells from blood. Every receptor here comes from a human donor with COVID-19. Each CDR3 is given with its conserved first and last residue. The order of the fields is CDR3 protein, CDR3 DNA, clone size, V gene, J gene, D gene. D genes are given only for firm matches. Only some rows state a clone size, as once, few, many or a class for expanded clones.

CDR3aa: CASSHQQGSNEKLFF
CDR3nt: TGCGCCAGCAGTCATCAACAGGGCTCTAATGAAAAACTGTTTTTT
abundance: -
v_gene: TRBV5-1
j_gene: TRBJ1-4
d_gene: -

CDR3aa: CSVVPGRNYGYTF
CDR3nt: TGCAGCGTCGTACCCGGACGTAACTATGGCTACACCTTC
abundance: few
v_gene: TRBV29-1
j_gene: TRBJ1-2
d_gene: -

CDR3aa: CASSLLSAGDSTDTQYF
CDR3nt: TGTGCCAGCAGCTTACTCTCTGCGGGGGACAGCACAGATACGCAGTATTTT
abundance: -
v_gene: TRBV7-2
j_gene: TRBJ2-3
d_gene: TRBD2

CDR3aa: CSARDSEEFAAFF
CDR3nt: TGCAGTGCTAGAGATTCGGAGGAATTCGCCGCTTTCTTT
abundance: -
v_gene: TRBV20-1
j_gene: TRBJ1-1
d_gene: -

CDR3aa: CASSYSGRGNEKLFF
CDR3nt: TGTGCCAGCAGTTACTCGGGACGGGGAAATGAAAAACTGTTTTTT
abundance: medium-sized
v_gene: TRBV6-5
j_gene: TRBJ1-4
d_gene: -

CDR3aa: CASSSTRQTEAFF
CDR3nt: TGTGCCAGCAGCTCGACCAGACAAACTGAAGCTTTCTTT
abundance: -
v_gene: TRBV5-4
j_gene: TRBJ1-1
d_gene: -

CDR3aa: CASSYPLAIGDTQYF
CDR3nt: TGTGCCAGCAGTTACCCCCTAGCTATCGGTGATACGCAGTATTTT
abundance: few
v_gene: TRBV6-2/TRBV6-3
j_gene: TRBJ2-3
d_gene: -

CDR3aa: CASSSGEIGNTIYF
CDR3nt: TGCGCCAGCAGCTCAGGGGAAATTGGAAACACCATATATTTT
abundance: -
v_gene: TRBV5-1
j_gene: TRBJ1-3
d_gene: -

CDR3aa: CASSPTGGGDTQYF
CDR3nt: TGTGCCAGCAGCCCGACAGGGGGCGGAGATACGCAGTATTTT
abundance: -
v_gene: TRBV7-9
j_gene: TRBJ2-3
d_gene: TRBD1

CDR3aa: CASSYTGPGVPEKLFF
CDR3nt: TGTGCCAGCAGTTACACAGGGCCAGGGGTACCTGAAAAACTGTTTTTT
abundance: -
v_gene: TRBV6-5
j_gene: TRBJ1-4
d_gene: -

CDR3aa: CASSSNSPIGDTQYF
CDR3nt: TGTGCCAGCTCATCGAATTCCCCAATCGGGGATACGCAGTATTTT
abundance: few
v_gene: TRBV18
j_gene: TRBJ2-3
d_gene: -

CDR3aa: CSPTPRDRYEQYF
CDR3nt: TGCAGCCCCACCCCCCGGGACCGCTACGAGCAGTACTTC
abundance: few
v_gene: TRBV20-1
j_gene: TRBJ2-7
d_gene: -

CDR3aa: CSARGLRGGQETQYF
CDR3nt: TGCAGTGCTAGGGGTCTGCGGGGGGGGCAAGAGACCCAGTACTTC
abundance: -
v_gene: TRBV20-1
j_gene: TRBJ2-5
d_gene: TRBD2

CDR3aa: CASSLTPGQGLPKNIQYF
CDR3nt: TGTGCCAGTAGTCTGACGCCGGGACAGGGTTTACCCAAAAACATTCAGTACTTC
abundance: -
v_gene: TRBV19
j_gene: TRBJ2-4
d_gene: TRBD1

CDR3aa: CASSEGSGPYQPQHF
CDR3nt: TGTGCCAGCAGCGAGGGTTCAGGGCCCTATCAGCCCCAGCATTTT
abundance: few
v_gene: TRBV5-5
j_gene: TRBJ1-5
d_gene: -

CDR3aa: CASSLRDSPLHF
CDR3nt: TGTGCCAGCAGTTTAAGGGATTCACCCCTCCACTTT
abundance: -
v_gene: TRBV28
j_gene: TRBJ1-6
d_gene: -

CDR3aa: CASQTRETQYF
CDR3nt: TGTGCCAGCCAAACTCGAGAGACCCAGTACTTC
abundance: few
v_gene: TRBV6-1
j_gene: TRBJ2-5
d_gene: -

CDR3aa: CASSLGGASNQPQHF
CDR3nt: TGTGCCAGCAGTTTGGGGGGGGCGAGCAATCAGCCCCAGCATTTT
abundance: -
v_gene: TRBV12-3/TRBV12-4
j_gene: TRBJ1-5
d_gene: -

CDR3aa: CSVEGVGEQFF
CDR3nt: TGCAGCGTTGAAGGGGTTGGTGAGCAGTTCTTC
abundance: -
v_gene: TRBV29-1
j_gene: TRBJ2-1
d_gene: -

CDR3aa: CASSDRPGYNEQFF
CDR3nt: TGTGCCAGCAGTGACAGGCCAGGGTACAATGAGCAGTTCTTC
abundance: few
v_gene: TRBV6-4
j_gene: TRBJ2-1
d_gene: -

CDR3aa: CASSWGQSSGYTF
CDR3nt: TGTGCCAGCAGCTGGGGACAGAGTAGTGGCTACACCTTC
abundance: medium-sized
v_gene: TRBV11-2
j_gene: TRBJ1-2
d_gene: TRBD1

CDR3aa: CASSQVPASGTQYF
CDR3nt: TGTGCCAGCAGCCAAGTCCCAGCGTCCGGGACCCAGTACTTC
abundance: -
v_gene: TRBV14
j_gene: TRBJ2-5
d_gene: -

CDR3aa: CASSARGAEGAFF
CDR3nt: TGTGCCAGCAGTGCGAGGGGGGCCGAGGGAGCTTTCTTT
abundance: -
v_gene: TRBV12-3/TRBV12-4
j_gene: TRBJ1-1
d_gene: -

CDR3aa: CASSRIRTGRNGYTF
CDR3nt: TGTGCCAGCAGCCGTATCCGGACAGGGAGGAATGGCTACACCTTC
abundance: few
v_gene: TRBV7-2
j_gene: TRBJ1-2
d_gene: TRBD1

CDR3aa: CSAREGLSGNTIYF
CDR3nt: TGCAGTGCTAGAGAGGGGCTCTCTGGAAACACCATATATTTT
abundance: few
v_gene: TRBV20-1
j_gene: TRBJ1-3
d_gene: -

CDR3aa: CASSSSGTGGIQYF
CDR3nt: TGTGCCAGCAGTAGCTCCGGGACCGGCGGGATCCAGTACTTC
abundance: -
v_gene: TRBV12-3/TRBV12-4
j_gene: TRBJ2-5
d_gene: -

CDR3aa: CASSLAAQGGYGYTF
CDR3nt: TGCGCCAGCAGCTTGGCCGCGCAGGGAGGCTATGGCTACACCTTC
abundance: few
v_gene: TRBV5-1
j_gene: TRBJ1-2
d_gene: -

CDR3aa: CASIQGYQASGYTF
CDR3nt: TGTGCCAGCATTCAAGGGTACCAGGCAAGCGGCTACACCTTC
abundance: -
v_gene: TRBV6-1
j_gene: TRBJ1-2
d_gene: -

CDR3aa: CASTPEWGRGGYTF
CDR3nt: TGTGCCAGTACCCCCGAATGGGGACGCGGTGGCTACACCTTC
abundance: -
v_gene: TRBV19
j_gene: TRBJ1-2
d_gene: -

CDR3aa: CASSLDAGTDTQYF
CDR3nt: TGTGCCAGCAGCTTAGACGCGGGCACAGATACGCAGTATTTT
abundance: large
v_gene: TRBV7-2
j_gene: TRBJ2-3
d_gene: -

CDR3aa: CASSDSRGEKETQYF
CDR3nt: TGTGCCAGCAGTGATAGCAGAGGGGAGAAAGAGACCCAGTACTTC
abundance: large
v_gene: TRBV2
j_gene: TRBJ2-5
d_gene: -

CDR3aa: CASRKGLTSGNTIYF
CDR3nt: TGTGCCAGCAGGAAGGGACTGACTTCTGGAAACACCATATATTTT
abundance: medium-sized
v_gene: TRBV6-1
j_gene: TRBJ1-3
d_gene: -

CDR3aa: CASSLPDTDTQYF
CDR3nt: TGTGCCAGCAGTTTACCGGACACAGATACGCAGTATTTT
abundance: few
v_gene: TRBV28
j_gene: TRBJ2-3
d_gene: -

CDR3aa: CATSSDSNQPQHF
CDR3nt: TGTGCCACCAGCTCGGACAGCAATCAGCCCCAGCATTTT
abundance: medium-sized
v_gene: TRBV24-1
j_gene: TRBJ1-5
d_gene: -

CDR3aa: CASSRTTDFSGNTIYF
CDR3nt: TGCGCCAGCAGCCGAACGACAGATTTCTCTGGAAACACCATATATTTT
abundance: once
v_gene: TRBV4-1
j_gene: TRBJ1-3
d_gene: -

CDR3aa: CASSLDWSGGIEQFF
CDR3nt: TGTGCCAGCAGCTTAGATTGGAGCGGGGGAATTGAGCAGTTCTTC
abundance: -
v_gene: TRBV11-2
j_gene: TRBJ2-1
d_gene: TRBD2

CDR3aa: CSAPGGTRGDTQYF
CDR3nt: TGCAGTGCTCCCGGGGGCACAAGAGGAGATACGCAGTATTTT
abundance: few
v_gene: TRBV20-1
j_gene: TRBJ2-3
d_gene: -

CDR3aa: CASSEEASSWTYNSPLHF
CDR3nt: TGTGCCAGCAGTGAAGAGGCTTCGTCCTGGACCTATAATTCACCCCTCCACTTT
abundance: -
v_gene: TRBV6-1
j_gene: TRBJ1-6
d_gene: -

CDR3aa: CASRKPGAGNTEAFF
CDR3nt: TGTGCCAGCAGGAAGCCAGGGGCGGGGAACACTGAAGCTTTCTTT
abundance: few
v_gene: TRBV25-1
j_gene: TRBJ1-1
d_gene: -

CDR3aa: CASSESRGGDAEAFF
CDR3nt: TGTGCCAGCAGTGAAAGTCGGGGGGGGGACGCTGAAGCTTTCTTT
abundance: large
v_gene: TRBV2
j_gene: TRBJ1-1
d_gene: -

CDR3aa: CASSIGGQLQETQYF
CDR3nt: TGTGCCAGTAGTATCGGGGGGCAACTCCAAGAGACCCAGTACTTC
abundance: -
v_gene: TRBV19
j_gene: TRBJ2-5
d_gene: -

CDR3aa: CASREEGQGIRGYTF
CDR3nt: TGTGCCAGCAGGGAGGAGGGACAGGGAATTCGTGGCTACACCTTC
abundance: few
v_gene: TRBV6-1
j_gene: TRBJ1-2
d_gene: TRBD1

CDR3aa: CASSQENGKPQHF
CDR3nt: TGTGCCAGCAGCCAAGAGAACGGGAAGCCCCAGCATTTT
abundance: -
v_gene: TRBV4-2
j_gene: TRBJ1-5
d_gene: -

CDR3aa: CASKKRGSPLHF
CDR3nt: TGTGCCAGCAAGAAAAGGGGTTCACCCCTCCACTTT
abundance: few
v_gene: TRBV12-3/TRBV12-4
j_gene: TRBJ1-6
d_gene: -

CDR3aa: CASSPRTSGGSYNEQFF
CDR3nt: TGTGCCAGCAGCCCCCGGACTAGCGGGGGGTCGTACAATGAGCAGTTCTTC
abundance: -
v_gene: TRBV6-2/TRBV6-3
j_gene: TRBJ2-1
d_gene: TRBD2

CDR3aa: CASSPPPGLEAEGTQYF
CDR3nt: TGTGCCAGCAGCCCACCCCCGGGACTAGAGGCTGAGGGGACCCAGTACTTC
abundance: -
v_gene: TRBV11-2
j_gene: TRBJ2-5
d_gene: TRBD2

CDR3aa: CSARATSGLPDTQYF
CDR3nt: TGCAGTGCTAGAGCGACTAGCGGTCTTCCAGATACGCAGTATTTT
abundance: medium-sized
v_gene: TRBV20-1
j_gene: TRBJ2-3
d_gene: TRBD2

CDR3aa: CASSLDPRNLSPLHF
CDR3nt: TGTGCCAGCAGCTTGGATCCACGGAACCTTTCACCCCTCCACTTT
abundance: medium-sized
v_gene: TRBV5-4
j_gene: TRBJ1-6
d_gene: -

CDR3aa: CASRPTLTSGDEQFF
CDR3nt: TGTGCCAGCAGGCCCACCCTAACTAGCGGTGATGAGCAGTTCTTC
abundance: once
v_gene: TRBV6-1
j_gene: TRBJ2-1
d_gene: TRBD2

CDR3aa: CASSSTGGWQETQYF
CDR3nt: TGTGCCAGCAGCTCGACAGGGGGCTGGCAGGAGACCCAGTACTTC
abundance: few
v_gene: TRBV7-9
j_gene: TRBJ2-5
d_gene: TRBD1

CDR3aa: CASSLVGQGARDTEAFF
CDR3nt: TGTGCCAGCAGCTTGGTGGGACAGGGGGCAAGGGACACTGAAGCTTTCTTT
abundance: -
v_gene: TRBV5-6
j_gene: TRBJ1-1
d_gene: TRBD1

CDR3aa: CASSNRDGTYEQYF
CDR3nt: TGTGCCAGCAGTAACCGGGACGGCACCTACGAGCAGTACTTC
abundance: few
v_gene: TRBV12-3/TRBV12-4
j_gene: TRBJ2-7
d_gene: -

CDR3aa: CASSEGGTGRYGYTF
CDR3nt: TGTGCCAGCAGTGAGGGTGGGACAGGTCGCTATGGCTACACCTTC
abundance: medium-sized
v_gene: TRBV25-1
j_gene: TRBJ1-2
d_gene: TRBD1

CDR3aa: CASTDVANYGYTF
CDR3nt: TGTGCCAGCACCGATGTAGCTAACTATGGCTACACCTTC
abundance: -
v_gene: TRBV6-1
j_gene: TRBJ1-2
d_gene: -

CDR3aa: CSAHVGQGHLYKQYF
CDR3nt: TGCAGTGCCCACGTCGGGCAGGGGCACCTCTACAAGCAGTACTTC
abundance: -
v_gene: TRBV20-1
j_gene: TRBJ2-7
d_gene: -

CDR3aa: CASSLAQTGRGETQYF
CDR3nt: TGTGCCAGCAGCTTGGCCCAGACGGGGAGGGGAGAGACCCAGTACTTC
abundance: -
v_gene: TRBV5-4
j_gene: TRBJ2-5
d_gene: TRBD2

CDR3aa: CASSFRGLAKNIQYF
CDR3nt: TGTGCCAGCAGCTTCAGGGGTTTGGCCAAAAACATTCAGTACTTC
abundance: -
v_gene: TRBV6-2/TRBV6-3
j_gene: TRBJ2-4
d_gene: -

CDR3aa: CASKIGQGHGYTF
CDR3nt: TGTGCCAGCAAAATCGGACAGGGGCATGGCTACACCTTC
abundance: -
v_gene: TRBV28
j_gene: TRBJ1-2
d_gene: TRBD1

CDR3aa: CASGTVYEQYF
CDR3nt: TGTGCCAGCGGGACAGTTTACGAGCAGTACTTC
abundance: -
v_gene: TRBV28
j_gene: TRBJ2-7
d_gene: TRBD1

CDR3aa: CASSQGSGTQYF
CDR3nt: TGTGCCAGCAGCCAAGGCTCCGGGACCCAGTACTTC
abundance: -
v_gene: TRBV14
j_gene: TRBJ2-5
d_gene: -